Listed here are 18 T cell receptor beta chains from one sample, sequenced in a study of identical twins. Via MiXCR, TCRdb re-called the 5' RACE reads, giving one row per CDR3 protein. In the table there are 200,000 to 300,000 distinct CDR3 sequences, around 6.6% of which are singletons. Separately, the same data were catalogued under a study of yellow fever vaccine responses in identical twins.

Input material: memory (CD45RO+) T cells sorted from blood. These receptors came from a woman aged 18-29 years in good health.

The rearrangement links TRBV27 to TRBJ2-5; 14 bases line up with TRBD2. The V gene end was trimmed by 6 bases and the J gene end by 6 bases; junction bases not matched to a gene: 6. CDR1 and CDR2 (germline): MNHEY, SMNVEV (reference sequence). The CDR3 has 15 residues. The CDR3 DNA is TGTGCCAGCAGAGGACTAGCGGGAGGAGAAAAGACCCAGTACTTC. This encodes CASRGLAGGEKTQYF.

This clonotype was recorded a few times. V is TRBV20-1 and J is TRBJ2-2, with D hard to call. The CDR3 is 15 amino acids. Germline V lookup: CDR1 DFQATT, CDR2 SNEGSKA (reference sequence). V dropped 0 bases and J dropped 5 bases, with 13 bases sitting between them. This CDR3 is CSARDLTKQTGELFF. DNA of the CDR3: TGCAGTGCTAGAGATCTCACTAAACAGACCGGGGAGCTGTTTTTT.

This clonotype showed up many times. V is TRBV28 and J is TRBJ2-5; D uncertain. Germline loops: CDR1 MDHEN, CDR2 SYDVKM. The CDR3 is 13 amino acids. The V and J ends lost 4 bases and 4 bases respectively, with 10 bases between them. The CDR3 loop reads CASSSRPRETQYF. CDR3 DNA sequence: TGTGCCAGCAGTTCCCGACCTCGAGAGACCCAGTACTTC.

This clonotype was found a few times. The rearrangement links TRBV6-2 or TRBV6-3 to TRBJ1-2; D is perhaps TRBD1 (6 bases). V was cut by 2 bases and J by 1 base, with 20 bases left in between. Per the germline V gene, CDR1 is MNHEY and CDR2 is SVGEGT. This CDR3 spans 18 amino acids. The DNA for the CDR3 is TGTGCCAGCAGTTACCGGGTACAGGGAGCGGCGTTTAACTATGGCTACACCTTC. Translated: CASSYRVQGAAFNYGYTF.

CDR3 sequence: CATSRGGVSEKYEQYF. The CDR3 bases are TGTGCCACCAGCAGAGGTGGAGTTTCGGAGAAATACGAGCAGTACTTC. V and J are TRBV15 and TRBJ2-7; D not resolved. The V gene's germline CDR1 is LNHNV and CDR2 YYDKDF (reference sequence). The CDR3 runs 16 residues. Trimming shortened V by 1 base and J by 4 bases, and 17 bases separated the two germline ends.

Ten or more counts support this clonotype. This sequence joins TRBV27 and TRBJ2-2, with 7 nucleotides matching TRBD2. Germline values: CDR1 MNHEY, CDR2 SMNVEV (reference sequence). V shed 2 bases, J shed 4 bases, and the junction held 4 bases outside the gene matches. The CDR3 extends over 15 amino acids. The CDR3 here is CASSLREGSTGELFF. As DNA, the CDR3 is TGTGCCAGCAGTTTAAGGGAGGGCAGCACCGGGGAGCTGTTTTTT.

The sample holds a few counts of this clonotype. The gene calls are TRBV4-1 and TRBJ2-5, with 8 bases that match TRBD2. The V gene's germline CDR1 is MGHRA and CDR2 YSYEKL. V shed 0 bases and J 4 bases; nucleotides not matched to a gene: 4. This CDR3 comprises 15 residues. CDR3 protein: CASSQDPGGVETQYF. The CDR3, as DNA: TGCGCCAGCAGCCAAGATCCGGGGGGGGTAGAGACCCAGTACTTC.

This clonotype was observed a few times. This chain connects TRBV5-1 to TRBJ2-3; D may be TRBD2 (5 bases). V lost 3 bases, J lost 4 bases, and 12 bases lay in between. The CDR3 extends over 14 amino acids. Germline V gives CDR1 SGHRS, CDR2 YFSETQ. CDR3 protein: CASSWQLGADTQYF. The CDR3 nucleotides are TGCGCCAGCAGCTGGCAACTAGGAGCAGATACGCAGTATTTT.

The rearrangement links TRBV20-1 to TRBJ1-6; D unclear. This CDR3 is built from 13 residues. Germline loops: CDR1 DFQATT, CDR2 SNEGSKA (reference sequence). Trimming cost V 6 bases and J 7 bases, with 13 bases left between them. DNA of the CDR3: TGCAGTGCGTATAAGACGGGGAATTCACCCCTCCACTTT. This codes for CSAYKTGNSPLHF.

This clonotype has a handful of counts. The chain combines TRBV4-1 with TRBJ1-3; 10 bases are shared with TRBD1. J was trimmed by 4 bases and V by 4 bases; bases with no gene match: 7. This CDR3 contains 16 residues. Germline-derived CDR1 and CDR2 are MGHRA and YSYEKL. Written as DNA, the CDR3 is TGCGCCAGCAGCCCCCAGCGGACAGGGGGAGGAAACACCATATATTTT. This codes for CASSPQRTGGGNTIYF.

The chain has TRBV5-6 and TRBJ1-1, with a tentative D call TRBD1 (6 bases). The CDR3 sequence is 11 residues long. The V gene's germline CDR1 is SGHDT and CDR2 YYEEEE. V lost 7 bases to trimming and J lost 2 bases, with 6 bases between them. This chain's CDR3 is CASGTNTEAFF. DNA of the CDR3: TGTGCCAGCGGGACAAACACTGAAGCTTTCTTT. Full variable domain (missing parts from reference TRBV5-6 and TRBJ1-1): DAGVTQSPTHLIKTRGQQVTLRCSPKSGHDTVSWYQQALGQGPQFIFQYYEEEERQRGNFPDRFSGHQFPNYSSELNVNALLLGDSALYLCASGTNTEAFFGQGTRLTVV.

This clonotype showed up many times. The rearrangement joins TRBV7-9 to TRBJ1-3; D is ambiguous. CDR3 length equals 14 residues. V was cut by 5 bases and J by 0 bases, with 8 bases left in between. Germline V gives CDR1 SEHNR, CDR2 FQNEAQ (reference sequence). Here the CDR3 DNA reads TGTGCCAGCAGCCCATCCCTCTCTGGAAACACCATATATTTT. Amino acid sequence: CASSPSLSGNTIYF.

The J gene is TRBJ2-1, the V gene TRBV6-4; 12 bases map to TRBD2. The CDR3 is 15 residues long. Germline lookup yields CDR1 MRHNA and CDR2 SNTAGT. The V segment lost 8 bases and the J segment 7 bases; nucleotides outside the gene matches: 9. The CDR3 DNA reads as TGTGCCAGCGCTAAGACTAGCGGGAGTGGGAATGAGCAGTTCTTC. Its translation: CASAKTSGSGNEQFF.

This chain links TRBV6-1 with TRBJ2-5; the D gene is possibly TRBD1 (5 bases). In germline, CDR1 is MNHNS, CDR2 SASEGT. V lost 4 bases and J 0 bases, leaving 12 bases between the germline ends. CDR3 length: 15 amino acids. The CDR3 spells CASSVTVGNQETQYF. The CDR3 region has the DNA TGTGCCAGCAGTGTGACAGTCGGAAACCAAGAGACCCAGTACTTC.

This clonotype was seen many times. CDR3 sequence: CASSLDRRNSPLHF. CDR3 DNA: TGCGCCAGCAGCTTGGACAGGCGGAATTCACCCCTCCACTTT. This sequence joins TRBV4-1 and TRBJ1-6; 7 nucleotides agree with TRBD1. This CDR3 contains 14 residues. Germline CDR1 reads MGHRA; CDR2 reads YSYEKL. The V gene end was trimmed by 5 bases and the J gene end by 7 bases; junction bases not matched to a gene: 5.

V and J are TRBV24-1 and TRBJ2-5, with D perhaps TRBD1 (6 bases). CDR1 KGHDR and CDR2 SFDVKD come from the germline V gene. The CDR3 runs to 15 residues. Trimming left V 3 bases short and J 5 bases short, with 15 bases between. This chain's CDR3 is CATSDPRTVGETQYF. CDR3 sequence (DNA): TGTGCCACCAGTGATCCTCGGACAGTTGGGGAGACCCAGTACTTC.

This clonotype appeared once. The J gene is TRBJ2-1, the V gene TRBV3-1; no definite D call. Germline values: CDR1 LGHDT, CDR2 YNNKEL (reference sequence). CDR3 length: 15 amino acids. V was pared by 10 bases and J by 8 bases, with 24 bases between. The CDR3 sequence: CATCQEALVQHEQFF. DNA of the CDR3: TGTGCCACCTGCCAAGAGGCGCTAGTTCAACATGAGCAGTTCTTC.

This clonotype has a handful of counts. This sequence joins TRBV4-2 and TRBJ2-3; 13 nucleotides agree with TRBD2. V shed 3 bases and J 3 bases; nucleotides not matched to a gene: 9. The CDR3 sequence is 18 residues long. Germline CDR1 is LGHNA and CDR2 is YNFKEQ. CDR3 nucleotide sequence: TGTGCCAGCAGCCAGGGGGGGACTAGCGGGATCAGTACAGATACGCAGTATTTT. Its translation is CASSQGGTSGISTDTQYF.